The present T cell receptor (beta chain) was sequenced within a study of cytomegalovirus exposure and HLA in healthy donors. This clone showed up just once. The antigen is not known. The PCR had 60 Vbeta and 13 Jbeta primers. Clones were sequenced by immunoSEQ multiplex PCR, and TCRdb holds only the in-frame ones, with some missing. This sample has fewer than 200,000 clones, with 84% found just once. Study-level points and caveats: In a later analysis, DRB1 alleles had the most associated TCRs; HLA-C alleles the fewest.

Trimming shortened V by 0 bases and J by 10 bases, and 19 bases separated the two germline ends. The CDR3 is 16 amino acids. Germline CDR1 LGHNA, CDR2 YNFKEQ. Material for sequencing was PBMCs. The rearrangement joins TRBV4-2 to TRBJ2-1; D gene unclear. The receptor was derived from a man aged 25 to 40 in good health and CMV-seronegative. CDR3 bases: TGTGCCAGCAGCCAAGATGGAGAAAAACTTTATAACGAGCAGTTCTTC. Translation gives CASSQDGEKLYNEQFF.